Listed below are T cell receptor beta chains from one sample, sequenced in a study of T cell responses to AZD1222 COVID-19 vaccine. TCRdb's table, derived via immunoSEQ multiplex PCR, lists solely in-frame clones and lacks some. The repertoire holds fewer than 120,000 clones, with 80% to 95% as singletons. The sequencing used peripheral blood, collected 28 days after the second AZD1222 dose. All receptors come from an adult who received the AZD1222 COVID-19 vaccine. The CDR3 runs from the conserved cysteine through the conserved F or W. D genes are given only for firm matches. Part of the rows lack a size; the others show once, few, many or a class for expanded clones.

D gene,J gene,V gene,CDR3 length,clone size,CDR3 DNA,CDR3 protein
.,TRBJ2-7,TRBV5-8,14,.,TGTGCCAGCACCATCCCAGGACAGCCCTACGAGCAGTACTTC,CASTIPGQPYEQYF
.,TRBJ1-5,TRBV2,14,.,TGTGCCAGCAGTGAAGAGGGGCGAGGGTTGGCCCAGCATTTT,CASSEEGRGLAQHF
.,TRBJ1-3,TRBV14,17,once,TGTGCCAGCAGCCGTTGGTTGGGACTTGGACCGAGAAACACCATATATTTT,CASSRWLGLGPRNTIYF
TRBD2,TRBJ2-5,TRBV7-2,16,.,TGTGCCAGCAGCTTGGGACTACTTACGACCCAAGAGACCCAGTACTTC,CASSLGLLTTQETQYF
.,TRBJ2-3,TRBV18,14,.,TGTGCCAGCTCACCGGGGGGCGGCACAGATACGCAGTATTTT,CASSPGGGTDTQYF
TRBD1,TRBJ1-2,TRBV6-2/TRBV6-3,14,.,TGTGCCAGCAGTTACGCGGGACAGCGCTATGGCTACACCTTC,CASSYAGQRYGYTF
.,TRBJ2-7,TRBV5-1,13,.,TGCGCCAGCAGCTTTGAGGGATTATACGAGCAGTACTTC,CASSFEGLYEQYF
.,TRBJ2-7,TRBV7-2,15,.,TGTGCCAGCAGCTCATCACGACGGCGAGACTACGAGCAGTACTTC,CASSSSRRRDYEQYF
TRBD1,TRBJ2-7,TRBV5-1,14,.,TGCGCCAGCAGCATTGGGACAGGGGGCTACGAGCAGTACTTC,CASSIGTGGYEQYF
TRBD1,TRBJ1-2,TRBV5-1,16,.,TGCGCCAGCAGCTATACGGGGGACAGGGGTACCGATGGCTACACCTTC,CASSYTGDRGTDGYTF
.,TRBJ1-6,TRBV7-9,11,.,TGTGCCAGCAGCGACAATTCACCCCTCCACTTT,CASSDNSPLHF
.,TRBJ1-2,TRBV12-3/TRBV12-4,11,.,TGTGCCAGCAGTTACATGTATGGCTACACCTTC,CASSYMYGYTF
.,TRBJ2-7,TRBV5-4,14,.,TGTGCCAGCAGCTTCGGGCAGGTCGCCGACGAGCAGTACTTC,CASSFGQVADEQYF
TRBD1,TRBJ1-6,TRBV7-9,17,.,TGTGCCAGCACCTTGTTGACAGGGGGCTCCTATAATTCACCCCTCCACTTT,CASTLLTGGSYNSPLHF
TRBD2,TRBJ2-1,TRBV7-3,15,.,TGTGCCAGCAGCCGGACTAGCGGGGGTTACAATGAGCAGTTCTTC,CASSRTSGGYNEQFF
.,TRBJ2-7,TRBV19,14,once,TGTGCCAGTAGTTACTCCGGGACCGCGTACGAGCAGTACTTC,CASSYSGTAYEQYF
TRBD1,TRBJ2-4,TRBV2,19,few,TGTGCCAGCAGTCGCCCGGGACAGCCGCAGCAGGGAGCCAAAAACATTCAGTACTTC,CASSRPGQPQQGAKNIQYF
.,TRBJ2-7,TRBV6-2/TRBV6-3,13,.,TGTGCCAGCAGTTACTCCCTCTCACAGGGACAGTACTTC,CASSYSLSQGQYF
TRBD1,TRBJ1-6,TRBV5-5,14,.,TGTGCCAGCAGCGAGGACAGGCCACGCCCGCCCCTCCACTTT,CASSEDRPRPPLHF
.,TRBJ1-3,TRBV7-2,12,once,TGTGCCAGCAGCTTACTCGCGGACACCATATATTTT,CASSLLADTIYF
TRBD1,TRBJ1-4,TRBV6-2/TRBV6-3,15,few,TGTGCCAGCAGCTCTGCAGGGGGCGCGGTTGAAAAACTGTTTTTT,CASSSAGGAVEKLFF
.,TRBJ2-3,TRBV7-2,13,.,TGTGCCAGCAGAAGGGGGGCCTCAGATACGCAGTATTTT,CASRRGASDTQYF
.,TRBJ1-6,TRBV5-4,16,.,TGTGCCAGCAGCTTGTTTGGGGTCCTGCAGAATTCACCCCTCCACTTT,CASSLFGVLQNSPLHF
TRBD1,TRBJ2-2,TRBV5-4,15,.,TGTGCCAGCAGCTTGAGGGACAGGGACACCGGGGAGCTGTTTTTT,CASSLRDRDTGELFF
.,TRBJ2-5,TRBV28,12,.,TGTGCCAGCAGTTTGCGGGGAGAGACCCAGTACTTC,CASSLRGETQYF
TRBD2,TRBJ2-5,TRBV18,14,.,TGTGCCAGCTCACCACGGACTAGCACTGAGACCCAGTACTTC,CASSPRTSTETQYF
TRBD1,TRBJ2-7,TRBV2,14,.,TGTGCCAGCGCCGGGACAGCCTTCTCCTACGAGCAGTACTTC,CASAGTAFSYEQYF
TRBD2,TRBJ2-1,TRBV7-3,18,.,TGTGCCAGCAGCACCAATCCCCGGACTAGCGGGGGGAACAATGAGCAGTTCTTC,CASSTNPRTSGGNNEQFF
TRBD1,TRBJ1-4,TRBV6-5,15,once,TGTGCCAGCAGACCGGGTGGGACAGGGAATGAAAAACTGTTTTTT,CASRPGGTGNEKLFF
TRBD2,TRBJ2-1,TRBV7-2,16,.,TGTGCCAGCAGCTTTTCCGGGACTAGCGGGCTCCATGAGCAGTTCTTC,CASSFSGTSGLHEQFF
.,TRBJ1-1,TRBV3-1/TRBV3-2,14,.,TGTGCCAGCAGCCATTGGACGGCGAACACTGAAGCTTTCTTT,CASSHWTANTEAFF
TRBD1,TRBJ2-5,TRBV16,13,.,TGTGCCAGCAGCCTAGGACAGGGGGAGACCCAGTACTTC,CASSLGQGETQYF
TRBD2,TRBJ2-2,TRBV7-9,16,.,TGTGCCAGCAGCTTAAGGGGACTAGCGTCTGCCGGGGAGCTGTTTTTT,CASSLRGLASAGELFF
.,TRBJ2-3,TRBV30,13,.,TGTGCCTGGAGTGTACTGTTAACAGATACGCAGTATTTT,CAWSVLLTDTQYF
.,TRBJ1-1,TRBV18,13,.,TGTGCCAGCTCACTGGGCCTCAACACTGAAGCTTTCTTT,CASSLGLNTEAFF
.,TRBJ2-7,TRBV29-1,12,.,TGCAGCGTTGAAGTACTCGGGTACGAGCAGTACTTC,CSVEVLGYEQYF
.,TRBJ2-5,TRBV30,15,.,TGTGCCTGGAGTGTAATGTGGGGGGCTCAAGAGACCCAGTACTTC,CAWSVMWGAQETQYF
TRBD2,TRBJ2-3,TRBV4-2,15,.,TGTGCCAGCAGCCCTGGGACTATAAGCACAGATACGCAGTATTTT,CASSPGTISTDTQYF
TRBD1,TRBJ2-5,TRBV11-3,15,.,TGTGCCAGCAGCCGCCGGACAGGGGGCGGTGAGACCCAGTACTTC,CASSRRTGGGETQYF
.,TRBJ1-1,TRBV2,13,.,TGTGCCAGCAGTGTAAGGGAGGGTACTGAAGCTTTCTTT,CASSVREGTEAFF
.,TRBJ1-1,TRBV5-1,16,.,TGCGCCAGCAGCTTGGTTGGTTGGCAGACGGAACTTGAAGCTTTCTTT,CASSLVGWQTELEAFF
.,TRBJ2-1,TRBV14,16,.,TGTGCCAGCAGCCCCTCATTGGGTGAGGGTTGGAATGAGCAGTTCTTC,CASSPSLGEGWNEQFF
.,TRBJ2-2,TRBV3-1/TRBV3-2,14,.,TGTGCCAGCAGCCAAGTCGCGGACACCGGGGAGCTGTTTTTT,CASSQVADTGELFF
.,TRBJ2-1,TRBV5-1,15,.,TGCGCCAGCAGCCCATCGGGGACGGCATACAATGAGCAGTTCTTC,CASSPSGTAYNEQFF
.,TRBJ2-4,TRBV2,15,.,TGTGCCAGCAGTGAATATAGAATAGCCAAAAACATTCAGTACTTC,CASSEYRIAKNIQYF
TRBD1,TRBJ1-6,TRBV11-2,15,.,TGTGCCAGCAGCCCCCGGGACAGGGTTTACTCACCCCTCCACTTT,CASSPRDRVYSPLHF
.,TRBJ2-3,TRBV7-9,14,.,TGTGCCAGCAGCTTAGTGCAGAACACAGATACGCAGTATTTT,CASSLVQNTDTQYF
.,TRBJ1-1,TRBV5-1,16,.,TGCGCCAGCAGCTTGGGGGCAGGGCCACCTCTCACTGAAGCTTTCTTT,CASSLGAGPPLTEAFF
TRBD1,TRBJ2-7,TRBV10-3,16,few,TGTGCCATCAGTGAGTCCCGGACAGGGGGCATGTACGAGCAGTACTTC,CAISESRTGGMYEQYF
TRBD2,TRBJ2-5,TRBV7-3,14,.,TGTGCCAGCAGCGTAAATAGCGGGGCGGAGACCCAGTACTTC,CASSVNSGAETQYF
.,TRBJ1-3,TRBV30,14,.,TGTGCCTGGGAGGGGTACCGTCGGGGAAACACCATATATTTT,CAWEGYRRGNTIYF
TRBD1,TRBJ2-5,TRBV7-2,13,.,TGTGCCAGCAGCAGACAGGGCCAAGAGACCCAGTACTTC,CASSRQGQETQYF
.,TRBJ2-2,TRBV28,15,once,TGTGCCAGCAGGCAAATATGGGGAGGCTTCGGGGAGCTGTTTTTT,CASRQIWGGFGELFF
TRBD1,TRBJ2-1,TRBV5-4,17,.,TGTGCCAGCAGCTTTGGGGGACAGGGAAACTCCTACAATGAGCAGTTCTTC,CASSFGGQGNSYNEQFF
.,TRBJ1-1,TRBV7-9,15,.,TGTGCCAGCAGCTATCCCAGAGGAGGGGACACTGAAGCTTTCTTT,CASSYPRGGDTEAFF
.,TRBJ2-1,TRBV5-1,14,.,TGCGCCAGCAGCCTCGGGGAGGGGGGGCGCGAGCAGTTCTTC,CASSLGEGGREQFF
.,TRBJ1-5,TRBV7-6,14,few,TGTGCCAGCAGCCTCTTGGGTAGGCATCAGCCCCAGCATTTT,CASSLLGRHQPQHF
TRBD1,TRBJ2-5,TRBV5-1,17,.,TGCGCCAGCAGCTTGGCGAGTTCGGCAGGGGGAGAAGAGACCCAGTACTTC,CASSLASSAGGEETQYF
.,TRBJ1-6,TRBV2,18,.,TGTGCCAGCAGTTTAGCAGGGCCGCGGAGCTCCTATAATTCACCCCTCCACTTT,CASSLAGPRSSYNSPLHF
TRBD1,TRBJ2-7,TRBV10-3,14,.,TGTGCCATCAGTGGGGACAGGTCGGCCTACGAGCAGTACTTC,CAISGDRSAYEQYF